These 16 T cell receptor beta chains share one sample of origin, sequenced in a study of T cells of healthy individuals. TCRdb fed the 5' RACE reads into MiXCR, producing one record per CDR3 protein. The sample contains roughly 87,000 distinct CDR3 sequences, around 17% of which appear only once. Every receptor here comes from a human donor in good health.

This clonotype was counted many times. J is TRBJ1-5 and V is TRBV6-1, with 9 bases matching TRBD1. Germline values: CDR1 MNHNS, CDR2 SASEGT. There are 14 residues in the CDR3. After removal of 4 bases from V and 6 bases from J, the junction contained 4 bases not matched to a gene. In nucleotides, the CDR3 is TGTGCCAGCAGTGGGACAGGGGACGTTCAGCCCCAGCATTTT. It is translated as CASSGTGDVQPQHF.

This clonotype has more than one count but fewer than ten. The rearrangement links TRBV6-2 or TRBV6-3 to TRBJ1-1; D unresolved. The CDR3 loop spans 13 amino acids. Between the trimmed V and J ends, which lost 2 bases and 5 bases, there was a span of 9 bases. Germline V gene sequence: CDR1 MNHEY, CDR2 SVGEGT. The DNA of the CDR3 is TGTGCCAGCAGTTACAGACGGGCAACTGAAGCTTTCTTT. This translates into CASSYRRATEAFF.

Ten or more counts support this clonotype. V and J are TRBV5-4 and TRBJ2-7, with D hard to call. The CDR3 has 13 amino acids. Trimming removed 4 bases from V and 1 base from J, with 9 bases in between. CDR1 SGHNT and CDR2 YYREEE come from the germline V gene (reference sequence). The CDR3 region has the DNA TGTGCCAGCAGCATCGACGGGTCCTACGAGCAGTACTTC. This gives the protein CASSIDGSYEQYF.

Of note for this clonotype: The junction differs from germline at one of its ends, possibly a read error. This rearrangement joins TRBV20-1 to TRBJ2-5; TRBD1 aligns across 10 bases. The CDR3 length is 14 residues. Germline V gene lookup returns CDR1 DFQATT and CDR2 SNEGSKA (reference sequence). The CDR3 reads CGATDRGEQETQYF. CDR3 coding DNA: TGCGGTGCTACGGACAGGGGGGAACAAGAGACCCAGTACTTC.

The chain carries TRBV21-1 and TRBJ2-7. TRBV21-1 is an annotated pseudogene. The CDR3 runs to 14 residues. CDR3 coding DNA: TGTGCCAGCATGAAACACGGTGTGGTCTACGAGCAGTACTTC. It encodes CASMKHGVVYEQYF.

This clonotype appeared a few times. CDR3 region: CASSQGPGANTEAFF. CDR3 bases: TGCGCCAGCAGCCAAGGACCCGGGGCTAACACTGAAGCTTTCTTT. This chain uses TRBV4-1 with TRBJ1-1, with D possibly being TRBD1 (5 bases). CDR1 is MGHRA and CDR2 is YSYEKL in the germline V gene. The CDR3 contains 15 residues. V lost 1 base to trimming and J lost 2 bases, with 11 bases between them.

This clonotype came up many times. The CDR3, as DNA: TGTGCCAGCAGCCCCCGGGATCTTAATGAAAAACTGTTTTTT. Translation: CASSPRDLNEKLFF. The V gene is TRBV21-1, the J gene TRBJ1-4; TRBD1, as called in the table, went unchecked against the DNA. TRBV21-1 is assigned pseudogene status. This CDR3 has 14 residues.

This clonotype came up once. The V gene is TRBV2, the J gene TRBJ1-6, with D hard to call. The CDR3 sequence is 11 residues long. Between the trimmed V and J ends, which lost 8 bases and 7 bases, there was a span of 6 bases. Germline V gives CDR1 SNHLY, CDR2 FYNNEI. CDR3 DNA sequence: TGTGCCAGCGTGGGGAATTCACCCCTCCACTTT. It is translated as CASVGNSPLHF.

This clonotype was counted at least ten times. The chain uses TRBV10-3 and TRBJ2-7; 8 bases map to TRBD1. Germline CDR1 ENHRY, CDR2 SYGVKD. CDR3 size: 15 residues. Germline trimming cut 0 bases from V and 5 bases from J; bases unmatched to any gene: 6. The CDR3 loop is CAISESEDRAHEQYF. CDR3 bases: TGTGCCATCAGTGAGTCTGAGGACAGGGCCCACGAGCAGTACTTC.

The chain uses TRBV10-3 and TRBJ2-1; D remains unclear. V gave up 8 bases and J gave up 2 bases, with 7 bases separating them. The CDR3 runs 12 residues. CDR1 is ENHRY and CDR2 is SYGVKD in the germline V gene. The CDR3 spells CAIQRTYNEQFF. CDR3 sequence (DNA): TGTGCCATCCAGAGAACCTACAATGAGCAGTTCTTC.

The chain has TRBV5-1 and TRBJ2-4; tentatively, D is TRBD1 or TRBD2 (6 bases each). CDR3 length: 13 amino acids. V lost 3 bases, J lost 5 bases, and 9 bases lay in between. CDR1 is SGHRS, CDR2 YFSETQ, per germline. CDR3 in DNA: TGCGCCAGCAGCTGGGGGGCTCAAAACATTCAGTACTTC. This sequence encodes CASSWGAQNIQYF.

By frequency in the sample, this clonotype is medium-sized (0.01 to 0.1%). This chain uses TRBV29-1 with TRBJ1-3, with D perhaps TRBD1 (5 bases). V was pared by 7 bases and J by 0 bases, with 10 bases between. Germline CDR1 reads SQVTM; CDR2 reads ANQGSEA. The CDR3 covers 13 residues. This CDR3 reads CSAQGPSGNTIYF. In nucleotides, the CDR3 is TGCAGCGCCCAGGGTCCCTCTGGAAACACCATATATTTT.

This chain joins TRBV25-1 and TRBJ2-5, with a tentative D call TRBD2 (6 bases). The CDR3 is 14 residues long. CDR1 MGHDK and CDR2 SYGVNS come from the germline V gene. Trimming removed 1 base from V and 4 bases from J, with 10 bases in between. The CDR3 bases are TGTGCCAGCAGTGAATGGGGGGACGGAGAGACCCAGTACTTC. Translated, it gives CASSEWGDGETQYF.

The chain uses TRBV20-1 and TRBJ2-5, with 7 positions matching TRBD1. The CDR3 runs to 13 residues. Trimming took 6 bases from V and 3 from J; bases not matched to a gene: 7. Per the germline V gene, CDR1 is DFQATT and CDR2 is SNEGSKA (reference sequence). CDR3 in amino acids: CSANTGTEETQYF. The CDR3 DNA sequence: TGCAGTGCAAACACCGGGACAGAAGAGACCCAGTACTTC.

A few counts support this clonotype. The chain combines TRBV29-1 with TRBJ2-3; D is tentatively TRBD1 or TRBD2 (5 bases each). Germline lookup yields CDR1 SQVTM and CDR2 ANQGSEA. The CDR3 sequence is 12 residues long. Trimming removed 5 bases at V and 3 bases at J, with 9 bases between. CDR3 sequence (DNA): TGCAGCGTTAGGTGGGGGACAGATACGCAGTATTTT. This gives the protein CSVRWGTDTQYF.

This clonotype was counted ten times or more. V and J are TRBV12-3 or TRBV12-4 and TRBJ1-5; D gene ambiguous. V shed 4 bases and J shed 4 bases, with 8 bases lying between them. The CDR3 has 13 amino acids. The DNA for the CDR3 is TGTGCCAGCAGTTCCCTACTTAATCAGCCCCAGCATTTT. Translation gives CASSSLLNQPQHF.